The 22 T cell receptor beta chains given below trace back to one sample, sequenced in a study of spatial heterogeneity in lung cancer. Study-wide results and limits: The study found that expanded intratumoral alpha and beta TCR counts tracked tumor mutation counts.

The time point is: sample taken at primary tumor resection. TCRdb called the 5' RACE reads again in MiXCR, with one record for every CDR3 protein. The data hold over 25,000 distinct CDR3 sequences, with around 6.5% observed a single time. These receptors have no known antigen. Here the sequenced sample was lung tumor tissue, taken at surgery. All receptors derive from a male donor with early-stage non-small cell lung cancer.

This clonotype was seen at least ten times. The chain employs TRBV9 and TRBJ2-2; D remains ambiguous. The V and J ends lost 0 bases and 1 base respectively, with 7 bases between them. Germline-derived CDR1 and CDR2 are SGDLS and YYNGEE. The CDR3 extends over 15 amino acids. The CDR3 reads CASSVEPGNTGELFF. The CDR3 bases are TGTGCCAGCAGCGTAGAGCCGGGGAACACCGGGGAGCTGTTTTTT.

The chain has TRBV19 and TRBJ1-2, with D possibly TRBD1 on 5 matching bases. Trimming pared 5 bases from V and 0 bases from J, leaving 13 bases between. Looked up from germline, CDR1 is LNHDA and CDR2 is SQIVND (reference sequence). The CDR3 sequence is 15 residues long. In DNA, the CDR3 is TGTGCCAGTAGTCCCGGGACCGGCCCTAACTATGGCTACACCTTC. Encoded protein: CASSPGTGPNYGYTF. Full variable domain (rest looked up from reference TRBV19 and TRBJ1-2): DGGITQSPKYLFRKEGQNVTLSCEQNLNHDAMYWYRQDPGQGLRLIYYSQIVNDFQKGDIAEGYSVSREKKESFPLTVTSAQKNPTAFYLCASSPGTGPNYGYTFGSGTRLTVV.

This clonotype came up a few times. The V gene is TRBV20-1, the J gene TRBJ1-6; a weak D match, TRBD1 (5 bases). V dropped 0 bases and J dropped 13 bases, with 16 bases sitting between them. CDR1 and CDR2 (germline): DFQATT, SNEGSKA (reference sequence). The CDR3 covers 14 residues. CDR3 residues: CSAREGETEKPLHF. CDR3 coding DNA: TGCAGTGCTAGAGAGGGGGAAACAGAGAAGCCCCTCCACTTT.

This clonotype has ten or more counts. V is TRBV27 and J is TRBJ1-6; 8 bases map to TRBD1. The length of the CDR3 is 15 residues. Germline V gene sequence: CDR1 MNHEY, CDR2 SMNVEV (reference sequence). V trimming: 4 bases; J trimming: 9 bases; junction bases outside the gene matches: 8. CDR3 sequence: CASSSGQGRSSPLHF. In DNA, the CDR3 is TGTGCCAGCAGTTCCGGACAGGGACGGAGTTCACCCCTCCACTTT.

This clonotype was seen at least ten times. The genes are TRBV24-1 and TRBJ1-1; D possibly corresponds to TRBD1 (6 bases). V dropped 2 bases and J dropped 1 base, with 13 bases sitting between them. Germline-derived CDR1 and CDR2 are KGHDR and SFDVKD. CDR3 length equals 16 residues. CDR3 amino acids: CATSDSRQGSNTEAFF. For the CDR3, the DNA is TGTGCCACCAGTGATTCGAGGCAGGGGTCGAACACTGAAGCTTTCTTT.

A few counts support this clonotype. The chain is built from TRBV7-2 and TRBJ1-3, with 7 bases lining up with TRBD1. The J segment lost 4 bases and the V segment lost 1 base, leaving 7 bases of the junction unmatched. The CDR3 totals 16 residues. CDR1 and CDR2 from the germline V gene are SGHTA and FQGNSA. The CDR3 reads CASSLVGQTTGNTIYF. The CDR3 DNA follows: TGTGCCAGCAGCTTAGTGGGACAGACAACCGGAAACACCATATATTTT.

This clonotype was observed a handful of times. The V call is TRBV27, the J call TRBJ2-3, with 8 bases that match TRBD2. The CDR3 runs to 15 residues. The junction had 4 bases not matched to a gene; V was cut back by 1 base and J by 4 bases. CDR1 is MNHEY and CDR2 is SMNVEV in the germline V gene (reference sequence). CDR3 sequence reads: CASSLYSGAADTQYF. The CDR3 bases are TGTGCCAGCAGTTTATATAGCGGGGCCGCAGATACGCAGTATTTT.

This clonotype was found many times. V is TRBV7-9 and J is TRBJ2-3, with 14 positions matching TRBD2. V trimming: 6 bases; J trimming: 1 base; junction bases outside the gene matches: 3. Germline CDR1 and CDR2: SEHNR and FQNEAQ (reference sequence). The CDR3 is 16 amino acids. CDR3 bases: TGTGCCAGCAGGAAGGGACTAGCGGGGGGCACAGATACGCAGTATTTT. It specifies CASRKGLAGGTDTQYF.

In its sample, this clonotype was seen many times. The chain employs TRBV29-1 and TRBJ1-1; a weak D match, TRBD1 (5 bases). CDR3 length equals 12 residues. Trimming took 4 bases from V and 4 from J, leaving 10 bases between them. Germline-derived CDR1 and CDR2 are SQVTM and ANQGSEA. The CDR3 here is CSVAGTFTEAFF. DNA for the CDR3: TGCAGCGTTGCTGGGACCTTCACTGAAGCTTTCTTT.

There are many counts of this clonotype. The gene calls are TRBV3-1 and TRBJ2-5, with 7 bases fitting TRBD1. The germline CDR1 and CDR2 sequences are LGHDT and YNNKEL (reference sequence). The CDR3 runs to 14 residues. Trimming cost V 6 bases and J 5 bases; bases outside gene matches: 9. The CDR3 DNA reads TGTGCCAGCAGTGTCAGGGGGACGGGGGAGACCCAGTACTTC. Encoded protein: CASSVRGTGETQYF.

The chain uses TRBV9 and TRBJ2-3; D may be TRBD2 (7 bases). The CDR3 contains 16 residues. Germline CDR1 SGDLS, CDR2 YYNGEE. With 0 bases removed from V and 0 bases from J, the gap between germline ends came to 11 bases. CDR3 sequence: CASSVAAGASTDTQYF. The CDR3 region has the DNA TGTGCCAGCAGCGTAGCGGCGGGGGCGAGCACAGATACGCAGTATTTT.

In this sample, this clonotype turned up many times. The chain is built from TRBV6-4 and TRBJ2-3; D gene uncertain. V lost 3 bases and J 2 bases, leaving 6 bases between the germline ends. This CDR3 region has 13 residues. Germline assignment: CDR1 MRHNA and CDR2 SNTAGT. CDR3 protein: CASSEGSTDTQYF. The CDR3 DNA follows: TGTGCCAGCAGTGAGGGCTCCACAGATACGCAGTATTTT.

The table lists this clonotype with many counts. The V gene is TRBV12-5, the J gene TRBJ2-3, with D tentatively TRBD2 (6 bases). Germline values: CDR1 LGHNT, CDR2 FRNRAP. There are 16 residues in the CDR3. V shed 0 bases and J shed 5 bases, with 15 bases lying between them. The DNA of the CDR3 is TGTGCTAGTGGTTTGGTACGGGGAGGAGGGTTAGATACGCAGTATTTT. It yields the protein CASGLVRGGGLDTQYF.

This clonotype was seen just once. A much larger clone differs from this one at a single base, so this may be a read error. CDR3 sequence: CASSPATGRTGNYGYTF. For the CDR3, the DNA is TGTGCCAGCAGCCCCGCGACAGGGAGGACGGGTAACTATGGCTACACCTTC. V is TRBV7-6 and J is TRBJ1-2; TRBD1 agrees at 7 bases. CDR1 and CDR2 from the germline V gene are SGHVS and FNYEAQ. CDR3 length equals 17 residues. V shed 5 bases and J 1 base; nucleotides not matched to a gene: 13.

This clonotype is medium-sized (0.01 to 0.1%). The chain recombines TRBV7-9 with TRBJ2-7; TRBD1 agrees at 9 bases. Per germline, CDR1 SEHNR and CDR2 FQNEAQ (reference sequence). The CDR3 is 16 residues long. The V and J ends lost 5 bases and 0 bases, in that order; junction bases with no gene match: 8. The CDR3 DNA sequence: TGTGCCAGCAGCCCCCAGGGACAGGGAGTCTCCTACGAGCAGTACTTC. This translates into CASSPQGQGVSYEQYF.

The chain links TRBV9 to TRBJ1-2; D remains unclear. The CDR3 is 16 amino acids. V lost 4 bases and J lost 4, with 20 bases in between. CDR1 is SGDLS, CDR2 YYNGEE, per germline. CDR3 bases: TGTGCCAGCAGCAACTCGACTAGGACGGTTATCTATGGCTACACCTTC. Translated: CASSNSTRTVIYGYTF.

This clonotype was seen many times. The chain joins TRBV5-1 to TRBJ2-6; no clear D. This CDR3 has 17 amino acids. Trimming took 1 base from V and 4 from J, leaving 15 bases between them. Germline loops: CDR1 SGHRS, CDR2 YFSETQ. CDR3 residues: CASSLLLSAGGANVLTF. The CDR3 nucleotides read TGCGCCAGCAGCTTGTTATTATCCGCCGGCGGGGCCAACGTCCTGACTTTC.

The J gene is TRBJ2-7, the V gene TRBV13, with D possibly being TRBD1 (5 bases). V was clipped by 5 bases and J by 1 base, with 6 bases between them. Germline CDR1 and CDR2: PRHDT and FYEKMQ (reference sequence). The CDR3 is 12 amino acids. The CDR3 DNA follows: TGTGCCAGCAGCCGGACATCCTACGAGCAGTACTTC. It encodes CASSRTSYEQYF.

This clonotype was recorded many times. The rearrangement links TRBV5-1 to TRBJ2-1; no clear D. Trimming took off 3 bases at V and 5 bases at J, with 9 bases between the two ends. The CDR3 is made up of 13 amino acids. Looked up from germline, CDR1 is SGHRS and CDR2 is YFSETQ. The CDR3 reads CASSYFSNNEQFF. The CDR3 nucleotides read TGCGCCAGCAGCTATTTTAGCAACAATGAGCAGTTCTTC.

This clonotype was recorded a few times. The chain carries TRBV4-3 and TRBJ2-2; TRBD1 matches at 7 bases. Germline V gene data show CDR1 as LGHNA and CDR2 as YSLEER. This CDR3 is 15 amino acids long. Unmatched junction bases numbered 7, after V lost 6 bases and J lost 3 bases. CDR3 sequence: CASSQQGLDTGELFF. The DNA of the CDR3 is TGCGCCAGCAGTCAACAGGGGTTGGACACCGGGGAGCTGTTTTTT.

The chain uses TRBV28 and TRBJ1-1; 10 nucleotides align to TRBD1. The CDR3 covers 15 residues. Germline CDR1 and CDR2: MDHEN and SYDVKM. With 0 bases clipped from V and 5 bases from J, the junction kept 3 bases outside the gene matches. CDR3 residues: CASSLWTGGSTEAFF. The CDR3 nucleotides are TGTGCCAGCAGTTTATGGACAGGGGGCAGTACTGAAGCTTTCTTT.

A few counts support this clonotype. The chain is built from TRBV7-2 and TRBJ2-7; 10 bases agree with TRBD1. There are 14 residues in the CDR3. Trimming took 4 bases from V and 7 from J; bases not matched to a gene: 7. Germline lookup yields CDR1 SGHTA and CDR2 FQGNSA. The CDR3 region is CASSYRQGAREQYF. The DNA for the CDR3 is TGTGCCAGCAGCTATCGACAGGGGGCGCGGGAGCAGTACTTC.